This T cell receptor beta chain came from a study of OX40 agonist ivuxolimab in advanced cancers. Whole-study context: Ivuxolimab was delivered to patients intravenously every 2 weeks at doses spanning 0.01 to 10 mg/kg. Three dose-escalation patients had partial responses: one with hepatocellular carcinoma and two with cutaneous melanoma. Overall study results and limits: Which antigen the expanded peripheral T cells recognized is unknown.

With 4 bases removed from V and 5 bases from J, the gap between germline ends came to 21 bases. The CDR3 runs 16 residues. From germline, CDR1 is SGHRS and CDR2 YFSETQ. Libraries were prepared by immunoSEQ multiplex PCR; TCRdb keeps only in-frame clonotypes and omits some of them. The table lists tens of thousands of clones, roughly 80% of them singletons. As for this clone: Its antigen is currently unknown.

The origin of this receptor is an adult with an advanced solid tumor such as melanoma, head and neck, liver or kidney cancer. V and J are TRBV5-1 and TRBJ1-1, with D tentatively TRBD1 (6 bases). The sequencing here drew on CD4+ or CD8+ T cells sorted from blood, taken in a trial of the OX40 agonist ivuxolimab. In DNA form, the CDR3 reads TGCGCCAGCAGCCTCCCCTCGCCGGGGGCAGGTACTGAAGCTTTCTTT. It codes for CASSLPSPGAGTEAFF. The whole variable domain, remainder taken from reference TRBV5-1 and TRBJ1-1, is KAGVTQTPRYLIKTRGQQVTLSCSPISGHRSVSWYQQTPGQGLQFLFEYFSETQRNKGNFPGRFSGRQFSNSRSEMNVSTLELGDSALYLCASSLPSPGAGTEAFFGQGTRLTVV.